The clone carrying this TCR beta chain was seen many times. The data belong to a study of T cells in Graves' hyperthyroidism and ophthalmopathy. Regions amplified from RNA transcripts were the TCR beta CDR3 regions. Initially, a first-round RT-PCR of the TCR CDR3 employed the HTBI primer set. TCRdb re-called the multiplex PCR reads with MiXCR, one entry per CDR3 protein. The sample holds roughly 260,000 distinct CDR3 sequences, about 14% seen once. With 6 bases clipped from V and 6 bases from J, the junction kept 5 bases outside the gene matches. Germline lookup yields CDR1 DFQATT and CDR2 SNEGSKA (reference sequence). The CDR3 totals 13 residues.

V gene TRBV20-1 combines with J gene TRBJ2-1, with 10 bases fitting TRBD1. The sample was blood. The receptor was derived from a woman between 35 and 50 years old with Graves' hyperthyroidism that later progressed to Graves' ophthalmopathy. This chain's CDR3 is CSAKRTGGNEQFF. The CDR3 bases are TGCAGTGCCAAACGGACAGGGGGCAATGAGCAGTTCTTC.